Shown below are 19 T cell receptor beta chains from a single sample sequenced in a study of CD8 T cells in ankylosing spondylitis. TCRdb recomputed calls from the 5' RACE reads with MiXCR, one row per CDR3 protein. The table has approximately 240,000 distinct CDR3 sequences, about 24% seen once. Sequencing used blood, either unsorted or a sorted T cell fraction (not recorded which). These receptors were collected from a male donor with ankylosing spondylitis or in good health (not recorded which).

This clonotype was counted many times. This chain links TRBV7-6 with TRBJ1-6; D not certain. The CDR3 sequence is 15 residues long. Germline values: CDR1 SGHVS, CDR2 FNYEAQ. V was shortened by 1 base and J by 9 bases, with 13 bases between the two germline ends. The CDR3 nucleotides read TGTGCCAGCAGCTTAGATCAGGCTCCTGGTTCACCCCTCCACTTT. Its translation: CASSLDQAPGSPLHF.

The CDR3 is CASSWMDREWSEQFF. The DNA for the CDR3 is TGTGCCAGCAGCTGGATGGACAGGGAATGGAGTGAGCAGTTCTTC. This sequence joins TRBV5-6 and TRBJ2-1, with 8 bases aligning to TRBD1. The CDR3 extends over 15 amino acids. Germline V gene lookup returns CDR1 SGHDT and CDR2 YYEEEE. V lost 3 bases to trimming and J lost 9 bases; unmatched junction nucleotides: 11.

The CDR3 spells CASSGQGYGYTF. The CDR3 coding sequence is TGTGCCAGCAGTGGACAGGGGTATGGCTACACCTTC. The genes are TRBV12-3 or TRBV12-4 and TRBJ1-2, with 9 bases fitting TRBD1. Unmatched junction bases numbered 0, after V lost 5 bases and J lost 5 bases. This CDR3 region has 12 residues.

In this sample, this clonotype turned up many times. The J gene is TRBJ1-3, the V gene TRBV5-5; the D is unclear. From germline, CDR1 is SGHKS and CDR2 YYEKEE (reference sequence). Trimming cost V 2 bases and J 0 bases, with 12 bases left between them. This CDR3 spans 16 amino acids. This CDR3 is CASSFQGPSSGNTIYF. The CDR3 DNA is TGTGCCAGCAGCTTTCAAGGCCCCAGCTCTGGAAACACCATATATTTT.

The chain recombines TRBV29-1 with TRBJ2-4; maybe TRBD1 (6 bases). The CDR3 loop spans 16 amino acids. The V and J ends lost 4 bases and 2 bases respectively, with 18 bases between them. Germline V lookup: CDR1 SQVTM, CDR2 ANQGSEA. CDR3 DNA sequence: TGCAGCGTTGGGGCGAGGGGGAGCCCAACCAAAAACATTCAGTACTTC. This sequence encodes CSVGARGSPTKNIQYF.

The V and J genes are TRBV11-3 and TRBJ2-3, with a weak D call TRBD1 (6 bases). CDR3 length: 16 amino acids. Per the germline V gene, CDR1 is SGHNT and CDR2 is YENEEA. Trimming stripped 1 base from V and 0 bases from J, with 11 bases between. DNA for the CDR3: TGTGCCAGCAGCTTAGGGCAGGACAGCAGCACAGATACGCAGTATTTT. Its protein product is CASSLGQDSSTDTQYF.

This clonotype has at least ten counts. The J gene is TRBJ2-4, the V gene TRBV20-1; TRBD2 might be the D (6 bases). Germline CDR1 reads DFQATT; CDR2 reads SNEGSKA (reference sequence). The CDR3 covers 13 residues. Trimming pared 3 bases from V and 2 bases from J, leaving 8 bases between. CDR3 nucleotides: TGCAGTGCTAGGGGGGGTTCCAAAAACATTCAGTACTTC. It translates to CSARGGSKNIQYF.

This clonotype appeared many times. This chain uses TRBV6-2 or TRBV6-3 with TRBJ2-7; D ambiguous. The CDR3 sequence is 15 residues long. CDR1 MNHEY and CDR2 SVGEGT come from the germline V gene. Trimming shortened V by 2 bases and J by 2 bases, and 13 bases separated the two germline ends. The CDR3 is CASSYPSSIAYEQYF. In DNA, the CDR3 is TGTGCCAGCAGTTACCCGAGCTCGATCGCCTACGAGCAGTACTTC.

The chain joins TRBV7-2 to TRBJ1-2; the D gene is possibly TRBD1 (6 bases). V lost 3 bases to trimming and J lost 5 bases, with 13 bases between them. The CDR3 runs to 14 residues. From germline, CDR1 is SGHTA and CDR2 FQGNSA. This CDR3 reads CASSFPGQRYGYTF. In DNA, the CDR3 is TGTGCCAGCAGCTTCCCGGGACAAAGATATGGCTACACCTTC.

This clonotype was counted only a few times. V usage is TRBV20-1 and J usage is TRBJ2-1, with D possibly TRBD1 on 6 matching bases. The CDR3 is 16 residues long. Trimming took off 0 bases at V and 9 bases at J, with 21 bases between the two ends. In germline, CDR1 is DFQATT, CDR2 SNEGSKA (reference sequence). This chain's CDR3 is CSARDFGRGSGGEQFF. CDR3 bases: TGCAGTGCTAGAGATTTCGGCAGGGGCAGCGGTGGTGAGCAGTTCTTC.

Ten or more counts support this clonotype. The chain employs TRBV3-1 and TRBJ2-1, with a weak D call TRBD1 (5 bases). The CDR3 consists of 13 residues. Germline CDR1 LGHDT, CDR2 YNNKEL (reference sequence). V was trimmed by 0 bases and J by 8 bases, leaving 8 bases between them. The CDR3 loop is CASSQDVGDEQFF. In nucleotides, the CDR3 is TGTGCCAGCAGCCAAGACGTAGGGGATGAGCAGTTCTTC.

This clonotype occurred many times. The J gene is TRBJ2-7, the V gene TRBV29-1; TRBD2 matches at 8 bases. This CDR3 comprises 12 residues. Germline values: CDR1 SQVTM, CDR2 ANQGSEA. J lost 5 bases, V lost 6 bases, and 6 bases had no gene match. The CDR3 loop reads CSVRTSTHEQYF. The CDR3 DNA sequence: TGCAGCGTGCGGACTAGCACCCACGAGCAGTACTTC.

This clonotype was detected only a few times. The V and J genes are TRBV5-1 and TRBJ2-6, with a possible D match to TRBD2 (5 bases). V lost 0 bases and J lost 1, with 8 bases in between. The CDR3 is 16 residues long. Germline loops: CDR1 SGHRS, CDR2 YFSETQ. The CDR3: CASSLAGISGANVLTF. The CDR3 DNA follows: TGCGCCAGCAGCTTGGCCGGGATATCTGGGGCCAACGTCCTGACTTTC.

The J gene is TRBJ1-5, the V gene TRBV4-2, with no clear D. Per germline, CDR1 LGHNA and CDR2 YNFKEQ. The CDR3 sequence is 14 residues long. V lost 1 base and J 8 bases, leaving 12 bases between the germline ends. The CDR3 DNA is TGTGCCAGCAGCCAAGGACCATCGGGAGAGCCCCAGCATTTT. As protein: CASSQGPSGEPQHF.

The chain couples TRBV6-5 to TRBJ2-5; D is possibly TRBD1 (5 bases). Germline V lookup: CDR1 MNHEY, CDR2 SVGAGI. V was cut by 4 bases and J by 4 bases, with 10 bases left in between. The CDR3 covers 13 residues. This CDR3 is CASSSQGGETQYF. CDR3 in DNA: TGTGCCAGCAGTTCCCAGGGCGGAGAGACCCAGTACTTC.

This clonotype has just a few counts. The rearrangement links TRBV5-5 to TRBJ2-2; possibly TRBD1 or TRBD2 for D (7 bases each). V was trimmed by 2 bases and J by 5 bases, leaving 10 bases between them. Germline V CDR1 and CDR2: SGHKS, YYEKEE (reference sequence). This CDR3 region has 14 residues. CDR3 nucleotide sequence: TGTGCCAGCAGCTTCCAGGGGGGGACCGGGGAGCTGTTTTTT. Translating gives CASSFQGGTGELFF.

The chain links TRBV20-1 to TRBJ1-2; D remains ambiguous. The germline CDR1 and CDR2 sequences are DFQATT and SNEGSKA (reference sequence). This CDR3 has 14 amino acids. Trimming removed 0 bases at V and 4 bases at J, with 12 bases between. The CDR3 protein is CSAREGKGSYGYTF. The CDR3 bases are TGCAGTGCTAGAGAGGGGAAAGGGAGCTATGGCTACACCTTC.

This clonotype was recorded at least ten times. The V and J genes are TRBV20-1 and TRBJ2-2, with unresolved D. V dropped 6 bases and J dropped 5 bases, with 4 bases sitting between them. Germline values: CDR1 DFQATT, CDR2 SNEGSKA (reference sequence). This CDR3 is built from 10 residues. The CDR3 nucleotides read TGCAGTGCATTAACCGGGGAGCTGTTTTTT. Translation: CSALTGELFF.

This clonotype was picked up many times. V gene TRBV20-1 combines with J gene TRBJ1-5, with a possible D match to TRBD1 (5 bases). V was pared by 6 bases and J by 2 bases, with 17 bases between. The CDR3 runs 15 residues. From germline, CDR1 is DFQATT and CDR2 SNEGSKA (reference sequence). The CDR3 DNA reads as TGCAGTGCAGCGAACCGGGACGGGGGCAATCAGCCCCAGCATTTT. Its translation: CSAANRDGGNQPQHF.